This T cell receptor (beta chain) was profiled in a study of blood T cell repertoires in COVID-19. Study summary: PBMCs, B-cell-depleted T cells, or T cells were the source of the cDNA or gDNA that made up the material.

Between the trimmed V and J ends, which lost 7 bases and 2 bases, there was a span of 15 bases. The CDR3 has 15 amino acids. CDR1 is SEHNR and CDR2 is FQNEAQ in the germline V gene (reference sequence). TCRdb's copy holds only in-frame clones and misses some; the assay was immunoSEQ multiplex PCR. Of approximately 270,000 clones listed, nearly 90% were seen once; the top ten hold under 4%. The sequence derives from a young man with active or convalescent COVID-19. This rearrangement joins TRBV7-9 to TRBJ1-3, with D perhaps TRBD1 (5 bases). Sample: peripheral blood. DNA for the CDR3: TGTGCCAGCAACTACATGGGGGGTACTGGAAACACCATATATTTT. Translated, it gives CASNYMGGTGNTIYF.